Below are 3 T cell receptor beta chains sequenced from a single sample in a study of post-analysis software for immune sequencing data. No antigens are known for them. Libraries were made from TCR beta cDNA, and they carried unique molecular identifiers. One entry per CDR3 protein results from TCRdb running MiXCR on the PCR reads. The table records under 650,000 distinct CDR3 sequences, around 40% of them present only once. Whole-study results and caveats: Included in a set of 5 or 6 TRBV segments more frequent in patients than controls were TRBV5-6, TRBV5-1 and TRBV20-1.

Sequenced: blood. These receptors were collected from a girl under 18 with multiple sclerosis.

This clonotype occurred a few times. This chain joins TRBV12-3 or TRBV12-4 and TRBJ2-7; 10 bases fit TRBD2. The J segment lost 3 bases and the V segment lost 6 bases, leaving 5 bases of the junction unmatched. CDR3 size: 14 residues. The CDR3 DNA reads TGTGCCAGCAGCCCGGGGACTAGCGTCTACGAGCAGTACTTC. It is translated as CASSPGTSVYEQYF.

About this clonotype: Its ends do not fully match the called genes, so a read error is possible. The rearrangement links TRBV12-3 or TRBV12-4 to TRBJ2-1; 7 positions agree with TRBD1. The CDR3 has 12 amino acids. The CDR3 nucleotides read TGTGCCAGCAGTTTCAGGGGGAAAGAGCAGTTCTTT. Protein product: CASSFRGKEQFF.

The J gene is TRBJ2-1, the V gene TRBV5-1; 10 bases are a match to TRBD2. The CDR3 is 15 amino acids. The V and J ends lost 0 bases and 8 bases, in that order; junction bases with no gene match: 5. Germline CDR1 is SGHRS and CDR2 is YFSETQ. The CDR3 sequence: CASSLVLAGEDEQFF. As DNA, the CDR3 is TGCGCCAGCAGCTTGGTGCTAGCGGGGGAGGATGAGCAGTTCTTC.